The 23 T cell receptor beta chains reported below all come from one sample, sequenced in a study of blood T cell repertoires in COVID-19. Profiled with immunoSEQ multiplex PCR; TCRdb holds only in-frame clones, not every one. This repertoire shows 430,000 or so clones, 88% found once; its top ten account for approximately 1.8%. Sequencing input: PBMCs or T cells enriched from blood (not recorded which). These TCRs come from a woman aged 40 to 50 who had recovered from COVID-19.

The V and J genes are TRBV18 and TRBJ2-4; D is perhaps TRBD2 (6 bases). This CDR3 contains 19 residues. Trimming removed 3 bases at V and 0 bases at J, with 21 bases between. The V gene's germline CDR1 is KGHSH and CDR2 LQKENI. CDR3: CASSPLGGPLIQAKNIQYF. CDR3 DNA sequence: TGTGCCAGCTCACCTCTGGGGGGTCCACTTATACAAGCCAAAAACATTCAGTACTTC.

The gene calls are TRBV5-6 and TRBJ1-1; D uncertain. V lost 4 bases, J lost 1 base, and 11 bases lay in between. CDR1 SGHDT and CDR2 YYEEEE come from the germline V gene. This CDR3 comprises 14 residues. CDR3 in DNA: TGTGCCAGCAGCAGCAACACAGAGAACACTGAAGCTTTCTTT. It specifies CASSSNTENTEAFF.

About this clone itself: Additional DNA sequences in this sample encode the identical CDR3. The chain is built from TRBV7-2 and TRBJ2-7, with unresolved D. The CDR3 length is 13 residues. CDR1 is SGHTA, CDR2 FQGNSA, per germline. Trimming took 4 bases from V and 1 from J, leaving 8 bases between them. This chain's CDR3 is CASSSPSSYEQYF. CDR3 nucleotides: TGTGCCAGCAGCTCCCCGTCGTCCTACGAGCAGTACTTC.

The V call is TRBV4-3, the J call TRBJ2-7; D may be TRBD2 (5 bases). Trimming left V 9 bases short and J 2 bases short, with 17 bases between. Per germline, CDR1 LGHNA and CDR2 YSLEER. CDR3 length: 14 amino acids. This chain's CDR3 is CASSQDRGTYEQYF. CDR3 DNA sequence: TGCGCCAGTTCTCAGGACCGAGGGACCTACGAGCAGTACTTC.

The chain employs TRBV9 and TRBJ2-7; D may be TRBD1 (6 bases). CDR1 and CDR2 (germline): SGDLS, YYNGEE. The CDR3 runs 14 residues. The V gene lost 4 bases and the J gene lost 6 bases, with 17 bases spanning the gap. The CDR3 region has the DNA TGTGCCAGCAGCACAGGGACAAAACCGGGCGAGCAGTACTTC. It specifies CASSTGTKPGEQYF.

The CDR3: CASSARVGDTEAFF. CDR3 coding DNA: TGTGCCAGCAGCGCCCGAGTCGGGGACACTGAAGCTTTCTTT. The rearrangement joins TRBV9 to TRBJ1-1, with D unclear. The CDR3 loop spans 14 amino acids. Trimming cost V 3 bases and J 3 bases, with 12 bases left between them. Germline CDR1 SGDLS, CDR2 YYNGEE.

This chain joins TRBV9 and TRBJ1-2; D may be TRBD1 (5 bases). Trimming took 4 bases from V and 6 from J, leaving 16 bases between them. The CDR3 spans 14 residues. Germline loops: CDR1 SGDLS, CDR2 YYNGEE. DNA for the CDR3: TGTGCCAGCAGCACCCGACAGAGCGCCAATGGCTACACCTTC. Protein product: CASSTRQSANGYTF.

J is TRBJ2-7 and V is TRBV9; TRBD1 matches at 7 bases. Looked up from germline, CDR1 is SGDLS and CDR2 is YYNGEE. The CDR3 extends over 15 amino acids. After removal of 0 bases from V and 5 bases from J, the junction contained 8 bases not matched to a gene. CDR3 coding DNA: TGTGCCAGCAGCGTAGGGGGGACAGCGTTGAACGAGCAGTACTTC. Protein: CASSVGGTALNEQYF.

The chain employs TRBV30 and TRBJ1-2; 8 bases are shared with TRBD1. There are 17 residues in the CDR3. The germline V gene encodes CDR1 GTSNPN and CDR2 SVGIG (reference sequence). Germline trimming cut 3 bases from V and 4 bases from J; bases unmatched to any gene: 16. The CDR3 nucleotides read TGTGCCTGGAGCGCCGGGGGGCAGGGGGCACGGGGCTATGGCTACACCTTC. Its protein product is CAWSAGGQGARGYGYTF.

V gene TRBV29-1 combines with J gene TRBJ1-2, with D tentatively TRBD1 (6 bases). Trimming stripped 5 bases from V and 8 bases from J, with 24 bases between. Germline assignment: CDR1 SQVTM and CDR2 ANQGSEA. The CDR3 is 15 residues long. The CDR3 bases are TGCAGCGTTCTGATTCGTAAGCAGGGGCGTCAAGGCTACACCTTC. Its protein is CSVLIRKQGRQGYTF.

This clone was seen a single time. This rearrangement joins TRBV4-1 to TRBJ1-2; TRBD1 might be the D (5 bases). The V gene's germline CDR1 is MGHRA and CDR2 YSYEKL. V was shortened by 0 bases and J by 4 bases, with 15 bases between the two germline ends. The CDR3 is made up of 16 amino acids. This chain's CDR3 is CASSQDRQGLGYGYTF. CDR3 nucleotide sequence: TGCGCCAGCAGCCAAGATAGGCAGGGACTCGGCTATGGCTACACCTTC.

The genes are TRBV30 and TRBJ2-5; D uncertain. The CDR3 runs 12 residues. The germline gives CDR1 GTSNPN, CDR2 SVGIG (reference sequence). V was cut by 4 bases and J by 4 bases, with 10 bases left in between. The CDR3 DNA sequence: TGTGCCTGGAAGTGGGCCGGAGAGACCCAGTACTTC. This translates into CAWKWAGETQYF.

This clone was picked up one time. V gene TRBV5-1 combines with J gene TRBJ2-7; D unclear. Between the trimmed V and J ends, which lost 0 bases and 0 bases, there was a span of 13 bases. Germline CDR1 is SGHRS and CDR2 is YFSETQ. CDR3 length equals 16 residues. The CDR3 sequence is CASSLANGQSSYEQYF. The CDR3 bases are TGCGCCAGCAGCTTGGCCAATGGGCAGAGCTCCTACGAGCAGTACTTC.

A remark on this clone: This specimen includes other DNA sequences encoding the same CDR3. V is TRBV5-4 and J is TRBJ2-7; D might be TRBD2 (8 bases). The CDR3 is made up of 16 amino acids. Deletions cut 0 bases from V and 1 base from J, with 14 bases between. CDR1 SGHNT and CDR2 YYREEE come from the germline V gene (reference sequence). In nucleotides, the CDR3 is TGTGCCAGCAGCTTGGCGGGAGGGGGCTCTTCCTACGAGCAGTACTTC. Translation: CASSLAGGGSSYEQYF.

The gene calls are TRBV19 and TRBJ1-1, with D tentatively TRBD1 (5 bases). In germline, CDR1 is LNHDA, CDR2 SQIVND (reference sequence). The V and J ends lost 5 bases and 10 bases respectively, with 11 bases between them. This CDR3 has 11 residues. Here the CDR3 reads CASSLGARAFF. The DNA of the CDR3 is TGTGCCAGTAGTTTAGGGGCTCGAGCTTTCTTT.

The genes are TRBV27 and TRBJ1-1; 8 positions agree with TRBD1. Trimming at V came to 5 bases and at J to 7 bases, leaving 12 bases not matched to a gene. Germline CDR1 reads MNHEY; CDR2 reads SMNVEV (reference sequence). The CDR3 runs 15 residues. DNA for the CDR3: TGTGCCAGCAGTCTTTTCAACAGGGGGTCCAGTGAAGCTTTCTTT. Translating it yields CASSLFNRGSSEAFF.

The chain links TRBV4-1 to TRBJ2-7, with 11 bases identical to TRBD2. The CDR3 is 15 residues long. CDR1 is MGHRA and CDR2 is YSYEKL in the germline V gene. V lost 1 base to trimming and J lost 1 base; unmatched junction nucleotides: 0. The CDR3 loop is CASSQGLAGSYEQYF. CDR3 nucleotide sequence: TGCGCCAGCAGCCAAGGACTAGCGGGATCCTACGAGCAGTACTTC.

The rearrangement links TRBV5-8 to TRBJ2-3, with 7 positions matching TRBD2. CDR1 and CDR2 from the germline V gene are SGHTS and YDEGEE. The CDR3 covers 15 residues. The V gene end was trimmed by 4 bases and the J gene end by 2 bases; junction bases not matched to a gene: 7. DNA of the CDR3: TGTGCCAGCAGCCGGGGTCTAGCGGACACAGATACGCAGTATTTT. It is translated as CASSRGLADTDTQYF.

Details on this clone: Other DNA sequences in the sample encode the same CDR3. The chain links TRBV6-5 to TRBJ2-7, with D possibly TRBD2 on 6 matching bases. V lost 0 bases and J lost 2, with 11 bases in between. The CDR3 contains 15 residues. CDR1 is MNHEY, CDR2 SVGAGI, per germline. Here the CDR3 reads CASSYSRRGTYEQYF. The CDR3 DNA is TGTGCCAGCAGTTACTCGAGGCGGGGAACCTACGAGCAGTACTTC.

The CDR3 bases are TGCGCCAGCAGCTTGGACAGCCTTAATTCACCCCTCCACTTT. Protein product: CASSLDSLNSPLHF. The chain uses TRBV5-1 and TRBJ1-6; D is ambiguous. Germline V gene data show CDR1 as SGHRS and CDR2 as YFSETQ. V lost 0 bases to trimming and J lost 6 bases, with 7 bases between them. The CDR3 extends over 14 amino acids. Full variable domain (outside the CDR3, taken from reference TRBV5-1 and TRBJ1-6): KAGVTQTPRYLIKTRGQQVTLSCSPISGHRSVSWYQQTPGQGLQFLFEYFSETQRNKGNFPGRFSGRQFSNSRSEMNVSTLELGDSALYLCASSLDSLNSPLHFGNGTRLTVT.

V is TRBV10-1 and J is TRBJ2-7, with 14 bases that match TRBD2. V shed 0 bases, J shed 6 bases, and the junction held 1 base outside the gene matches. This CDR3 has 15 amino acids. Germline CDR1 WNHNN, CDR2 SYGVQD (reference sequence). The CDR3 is CASSESTSGRVEQYF. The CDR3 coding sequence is TGCGCCAGCAGTGAGTCGACTAGCGGGAGGGTCGAGCAGTACTTC.

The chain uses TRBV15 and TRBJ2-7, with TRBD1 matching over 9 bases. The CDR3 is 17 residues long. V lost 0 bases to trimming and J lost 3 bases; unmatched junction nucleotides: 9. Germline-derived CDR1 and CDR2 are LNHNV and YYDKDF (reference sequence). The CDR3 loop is CATSRDLDSGQGYEQYF. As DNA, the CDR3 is TGTGCCACCAGCAGAGACCTTGATTCGGGACAGGGCTACGAGCAGTACTTC.

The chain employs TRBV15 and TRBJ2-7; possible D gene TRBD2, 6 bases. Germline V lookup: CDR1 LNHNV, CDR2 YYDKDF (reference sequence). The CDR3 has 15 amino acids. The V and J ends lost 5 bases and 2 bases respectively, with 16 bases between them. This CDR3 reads CATSAGTLGAYEQYF. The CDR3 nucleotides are TGTGCCACCAGCGCGGGGACCTTGGGGGCCTACGAGCAGTACTTC.